The 14 T cell receptor beta chains listed next were all sequenced from one sample in a study of T cell responses to AZD1222 COVID-19 vaccine. Clones were sequenced by immunoSEQ multiplex PCR, and TCRdb holds only the in-frame ones, with some missing. This sample has around 130,000 clones, with more than 80% found just once. This material consisted of peripheral blood, taken 28 days after the second dose of the MenACWY control vaccine. The source of these receptors is an adult who received the MenACWY meningococcal vaccine as a control.

The chain has TRBV28 and TRBJ2-7, with TRBD1 matching 7 bases. V was pared by 5 bases and J by 0 bases, with 4 bases of the junction left unmatched. Germline V gene lookup returns CDR1 MDHEN and CDR2 SYDVKM. The CDR3 has 14 amino acids. CDR3 sequence reads: CASSPGTASYEQYF. The CDR3 DNA reads TGTGCCAGCAGTCCCGGGACAGCCTCCTACGAGCAGTACTTC.

The chain uses TRBV5-3 and TRBJ1-3; D gene uncertain. TRBV5-3 is treated as an ORF (open reading frame) with a function not yet certain. The CDR3 totals 15 residues. V gave up 4 bases and J gave up 0 bases, with 11 bases separating them. The DNA for the CDR3 is TGTGCCAGAAGCGGTAGCAAAGGCTCTGGAAACACCATATATTTT. This encodes CARSGSKGSGNTIYF.

The chain has TRBV28 and TRBJ1-2; no clear D. The germline gives CDR1 MDHEN, CDR2 SYDVKM. V was pared by 8 bases and J by 4 bases, with 20 bases between. CDR3 length: 15 residues. CDR3 amino acids: CASLSGGAAPYGYTF. The CDR3 DNA sequence: TGTGCCAGCCTGTCTGGTGGCGCGGCGCCCTATGGCTACACCTTC.

J is TRBJ2-6 and V is TRBV9, with 7 bases lining up with TRBD1. V shed 3 bases and J 2 bases; nucleotides not matched to a gene: 8. CDR1 and CDR2 from the germline V gene are SGDLS and YYNGEE. The CDR3 is 17 amino acids. CDR3 in DNA: TGTGCCAGCAGCGCCCCCTCTACAGGGGCTGGGGCCAACGTCCTGACTTTC. Its translation: CASSAPSTGAGANVLTF.

The rearrangement links TRBV21-1 to TRBJ2-1; TRBD1 is the table's D call, not checked against the DNA. TRBV21-1 is recorded as a pseudogene. This CDR3 is built from 13 residues. The CDR3 sequence: CASSKRDSSEQFF. The CDR3 DNA reads TGTGCCAGCAGCAAAAGGGACAGTTCCGAGCAGTTCTTC.

The table lists this clone with a few counts. The chain has TRBV24-1 and TRBJ1-2; TRBD1 agrees at 10 bases. Germline lookup yields CDR1 KGHDR and CDR2 SFDVKD. V shed 4 bases, J shed 4 bases, and the junction held 2 bases outside the gene matches. This CDR3 spans 14 amino acids. Here the CDR3 reads CATSDRDRGYGYTF. The DNA for the CDR3 is TGTGCCACCAGTGACCGGGACAGGGGCTATGGCTACACCTTC.

The chain joins TRBV6-2 or TRBV6-3 to TRBJ2-7; 8 bases match TRBD1. CDR3 length: 16 residues. Trimming took 4 bases from V and 0 from J; bases not matched to a gene: 8. CDR1 is MNHEY and CDR2 is SVGEGT in the germline V gene. The CDR3 sequence: CASSWPGQDSSYEQYF. The CDR3 bases are TGTGCCAGCAGTTGGCCGGGACAGGACAGCTCCTACGAGCAGTACTTC.

The V call is TRBV27, the J call TRBJ2-5, with 10 bases that match TRBD2. Germline V CDR1 and CDR2: MNHEY, SMNVEV (reference sequence). The CDR3 contains 15 residues. Germline trimming cut 1 base from V and 5 bases from J; bases unmatched to any gene: 4. CDR3 sequence reads: CASSLLTSGAETQYF. The CDR3, as DNA: TGTGCCAGCAGTTTATTAACTAGCGGGGCGGAGACCCAGTACTTC.

The V and J genes are TRBV12-3 or TRBV12-4 and TRBJ2-7, with unresolved D. This CDR3 contains 11 residues. Trimming pared 4 bases from V and 3 bases from J, leaving 4 bases between. DNA of the CDR3: TGTGCCAGCAGTTACCGCTACGAGCAGTACTTC. Amino acid sequence: CASSYRYEQYF.

The rearrangement links TRBV19 to TRBJ1-2; D call uncertain. The germline gives CDR1 LNHDA, CDR2 SQIVND (reference sequence). The CDR3 is 13 amino acids. Trimming pared 3 bases from V and 6 bases from J, leaving 11 bases between. The CDR3 sequence: CASSMGRVNGYTF. Written as DNA, the CDR3 is TGTGCCAGTAGTATGGGTCGGGTTAATGGCTACACCTTC.

The rearrangement joins TRBV7-2 to TRBJ1-2; D perhaps matches TRBD1 (6 bases). This CDR3 has 15 amino acids. Looked up from germline, CDR1 is SGHTA and CDR2 is FQGNSA. Between the trimmed V and J ends, which lost 5 bases and 7 bases, there was a span of 20 bases. The CDR3 region has the DNA TGTGCCAGCAGCGGACTCGGGGGGCTCGTTCCTGGCTACACCTTC. Translated, it gives CASSGLGGLVPGYTF.

Concerning this clone itself: The same CDR3 is also encoded by other DNA sequences in this sample. The gene calls are TRBV12-3 or TRBV12-4 and TRBJ2-5; perhaps D is TRBD1 or TRBD2 (6 bases each). V dropped 4 bases and J dropped 5 bases, with 11 bases sitting between them. The CDR3 loop spans 13 amino acids. Here the CDR3 reads CASSSGGGETQYF. CDR3 bases: TGTGCCAGCAGTTCCGGGGGCGGGGAGACCCAGTACTTC.

The chain is built from TRBV18 and TRBJ1-4, with 7 bases aligning to TRBD1. The J segment lost 8 bases and the V segment lost 1 base, leaving 4 bases of the junction unmatched. CDR1 and CDR2 from the germline V gene are KGHSH and LQKENI. This CDR3 has 14 residues. The CDR3, as DNA: TGTGCCAGCTCACCACGGACAGGAACCGAAAAACTGTTTTTT. Protein: CASSPRTGTEKLFF.

The rearrangement links TRBV19 to TRBJ1-5; maybe TRBD1 (6 bases). Trimming took 8 bases from V and 1 from J, leaving 15 bases between them. The germline V gene has CDR1 LNHDA and CDR2 SQIVND (reference sequence). The CDR3 loop spans 15 amino acids. The CDR3 DNA reads as TGTGCCAGTGGTTCGGGGGGCCAGAGCAATCAGCCCCAGCATTTT. The encoded protein is CASGSGGQSNQPQHF.